This T cell receptor beta chain originates from a study of blood T cells in healthy people across ages. Findings and limits, study-wide: A strong correlation was seen between TCR beta diversity and naive T cell percentage.

To note about this clonotype: Its specificity is not known. At one end, the junction sequence differs from germline, possibly due to a read error.

It was with a sample-barcoded 5' primer and a J-beta primer mix that a second PCR of about 6 to 12 cycles was run. From the 5' RACE reads, TCRdb called clonotypes with MiXCR, one entry per CDR3 protein. The data show 890,000 or so distinct CDR3 sequences, about 59% seen once. In germline, CDR1 is MGHRA, CDR2 YSYEKL. The CDR3 totals 14 residues. Donor samples were obtained from healthy Caucasian individuals from Russia, aged about 6 to 95. J is TRBJ2-7 and V is TRBV4-1, with D perhaps matching TRBD1 (5 bases). Material for sequencing was blood. The sequence came from a man under 40 in good health. CDR3 nucleotide sequence: TGCGCCGGCAGCCACAGGACGGACACCTACGAGCAGTACTTC. It codes for CAGSHRTDTYEQYF.